This T cell receptor beta chain was recovered during a study of T cell changes during pregnancy in multiple sclerosis. Generated by immunoSEQ multiplex PCR, the TCRdb table keeps only in-frame clones and is missing some. The sample records about 44,000 clones, about 95% being singletons. J gave up 5 bases and V 0 bases, and 5 bases lay outside the gene matches. The CDR3 sequence is 16 residues long. Per the germline V gene, CDR1 is LGHNA and CDR2 is YSLEER. The genes are TRBV4-3 and TRBJ2-5, with TRBD1 matching over 11 bases. The sequencing used peripheral blood, collected in the second trimester of pregnancy. The sequence derives from a female donor with multiple sclerosis, enrolled in a pregnancy study. CDR3 protein: CASSQDRDRGLETQYF. Written as DNA, the CDR3 is TGCGCCAGCAGCCAAGACCGGGACAGGGGGTTGGAGACCCAGTACTTC.